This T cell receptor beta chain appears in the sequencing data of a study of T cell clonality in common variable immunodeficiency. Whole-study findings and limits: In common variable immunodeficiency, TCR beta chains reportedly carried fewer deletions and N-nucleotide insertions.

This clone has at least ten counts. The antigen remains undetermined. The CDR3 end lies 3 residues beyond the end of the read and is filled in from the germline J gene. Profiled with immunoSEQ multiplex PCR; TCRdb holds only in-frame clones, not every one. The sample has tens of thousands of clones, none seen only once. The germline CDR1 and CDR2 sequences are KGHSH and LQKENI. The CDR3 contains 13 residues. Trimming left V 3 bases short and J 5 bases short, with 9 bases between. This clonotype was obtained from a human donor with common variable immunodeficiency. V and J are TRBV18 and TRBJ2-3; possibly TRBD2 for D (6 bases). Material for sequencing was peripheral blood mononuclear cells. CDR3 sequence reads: CASSPGGVDTQYF. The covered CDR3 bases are TGTGCCAGCTCACCGGGGGGAGTAGATACG. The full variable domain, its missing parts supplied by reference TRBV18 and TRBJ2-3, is NAGVMQNPRHLVRRRGQEARLRCSPMKGHSHVYWYRQLPEEGLKFMVYLQKENIIDESGMPKERFSAEFPKEGPSILRIQQVVRGDSAAYFCASSPGGVDTQYFGPGTRLTVL.